This note documents a single T cell receptor (beta chain) sequence. There are 14 residues in the CDR3. Trimming shortened V by 0 bases and J by 3 bases, and 9 bases separated the two germline ends. Per germline, CDR1 SGHDT and CDR2 YYEEEE. The data derive from a study of OX40 agonist ivuxolimab in advanced cancers. In the study overall: Patients assigned to dose escalation were diagnosed with hepatocellular carcinoma, melanoma, renal cell or head and neck cancer.

The repertoire was sequenced with immunoSEQ multiplex PCR; TCRdb's copy has only in-frame clones and lacks some. The sample holds approximately 87,000 clones, approximately 92% seen once. This receptor was identified in an adult with an advanced solid tumor such as melanoma, head and neck, liver or kidney cancer. The J gene is TRBJ1-2, the V gene TRBV5-6; D ambiguous. Sequenced here: CD4+ or CD8+ T cells sorted from blood, sampled in a trial of the OX40 agonist ivuxolimab. CDR3 sequence (DNA): TGTGCCAGCAGCTTGGGTCGGGGATACTATGGCTACACCTTC. Translating gives CASSLGRGYYGYTF.